Shown below are 30 T cell receptor beta chains from a single sample sequenced in a study of post-analysis software for immune sequencing data. Findings and caveats of the study: Roughly five TRBV segments were more frequent in patients than controls; TRBV5-6, TRBV5-1 and TRBV20-1 belonged to this group.

No antigen has been assigned to these receptors. Tagging with unique molecular identifiers was a feature of the TCR beta cDNA libraries. TCRdb analysed the PCR reads with MiXCR anew, one entry per CDR3 protein. The table records hundreds of thousands of distinct CDR3 sequences, roughly 27% of them present only once. The sample was blood. The origin of the receptors is a girl between 10 and 17 years old with multiple sclerosis.

This clonotype turned up a few times. The chain carries TRBV6-1 and TRBJ2-4; 7 bases are shared with TRBD1. Germline trimming cut 1 base from V and 7 bases from J; bases unmatched to any gene: 7. From germline, CDR1 is MNHNS and CDR2 SASEGT. The CDR3 has 15 residues. CDR3 sequence (DNA): TGTGCCAGCAGTGAAGTAGGGGGCTGGTGGAACATTCAGTACTTC. Encoded protein: CASSEVGGWWNIQYF.

This clonotype has a handful of counts. The chain combines TRBV29-1 with TRBJ2-5; no reliable D call. CDR1 and CDR2 from the germline V gene are SQVTM and ANQGSEA. V shed 3 bases and J shed 1 base, with 6 bases lying between them. The CDR3 loop spans 12 amino acids. CDR3 coding DNA: TGCAGCGTTGAGTCCGGCCAAGAGACCCAGTACTTC. Its protein product is CSVESGQETQYF.

In this sample, this clonotype turned up a few times. This chain uses TRBV20-1 with TRBJ1-6; D possibly corresponds to TRBD1 (5 bases). Deletions cut 5 bases from V and 10 bases from J, with 18 bases between. CDR1 and CDR2 (germline): DFQATT, SNEGSKA (reference sequence). The CDR3 has 14 residues. Here the CDR3 reads CSAAGTTLGSPLHF. The DNA of the CDR3 is TGCAGTGCTGCCGGGACGACCCTGGGCTCACCCCTCCACTTT.

The chain joins TRBV6-1 to TRBJ2-3; the D is unclear. The CDR3 extends over 15 amino acids. The V end lost 5 bases, the J end lost 3 bases, and 15 bases lay between the germline ends. Per the germline V gene, CDR1 is MNHNS and CDR2 is SASEGT. The CDR3 loop is CASSPQPPKTDTQYF. The CDR3 nucleotides are TGTGCCAGCAGTCCCCAACCGCCCAAGACAGATACGCAGTATTTT.

The genes are TRBV7-9 and TRBJ1-2; 10 nucleotides line up with TRBD1. The CDR3 has 15 amino acids. Germline V lookup: CDR1 SEHNR, CDR2 FQNEAQ (reference sequence). After removal of 4 bases from V and 7 bases from J, the junction contained 9 bases not matched to a gene. The chain's CDR3 is CASSWSTGGRGGYTF. The DNA for the CDR3 is TGTGCCAGCAGCTGGTCGACAGGGGGCCGTGGTGGCTACACCTTC.

This clonotype was recorded a few times. The CDR3, as DNA: TGTGCCGCTCGACTAGCGGGAAAAGATAGTGAGCAGTTCTTC. It translates to CAARLAGKDSEQFF. The V gene is TRBV27, the J gene TRBJ2-1; 11 bases match TRBD2. Germline assignment: CDR1 MNHEY and CDR2 SMNVEV (reference sequence). This CDR3 is 14 amino acids long. Germline trimming cut 11 bases from V and 9 bases from J; bases unmatched to any gene: 12.

This chain joins TRBV4-3 and TRBJ2-1; D might be TRBD2 (7 bases). In germline, CDR1 is LGHNA, CDR2 YSLEER. The CDR3 is 17 amino acids. Trimming took 3 bases from V and 2 from J, leaving 17 bases between them. The CDR3 DNA sequence: TGCGCCAGCAGCCACCTCATGGGCGGGGGCACCTACAATGAGCAGTTCTTC. Its translation is CASSHLMGGGTYNEQFF.

This clonotype has a handful of counts. This chain joins TRBV29-1 and TRBJ2-5; no firm D call. V was shortened by 8 bases and J by 0 bases, with 7 bases between the two germline ends. The CDR3 totals 11 residues. CDR1 SQVTM and CDR2 ANQGSEA come from the germline V gene. The CDR3 nucleotides read TGCAGCCTGTGGTACCAAGAGACCCAGTACTTC. Protein: CSLWYQETQYF.

Concerning this clonotype itself: A much bigger clone sits one base away, suggesting this may be a read error. The rearrangement links TRBV6-5 to TRBJ2-1; D perhaps matches TRBD1 (6 bases). Germline-derived CDR1 and CDR2 are MNHEY and SVGAGI. This CDR3 is 13 amino acids long. V was shortened by 5 bases and J by 10 bases, with 15 bases between the two germline ends. Here the CDR3 DNA reads TGTGCCAGCAGTCGGGACAACTCCTACGAGCAGTTCTTC. Encoded protein: CASSRDNSYEQFF.

This clonotype was observed a few times. The chain employs TRBV20-1 and TRBJ1-2; D is perhaps TRBD1 (5 bases). V lost 4 bases and J 3 bases, leaving 15 bases between the germline ends. The CDR3 spans 14 residues. Looked up from germline, CDR1 is DFQATT and CDR2 is SNEGSKA (reference sequence). CDR3 in amino acids: CSAIGRGGDYGYTF. The CDR3 coding sequence is TGCAGTGCTATAGGGCGCGGGGGGGACTATGGCTACACCTTC.

This clonotype has just a few counts. V is TRBV6-1 and J is TRBJ2-1; D uncertain. The CDR3 sequence is 15 residues long. Deletions cut 3 bases from V and 8 bases from J, with 17 bases between. Germline V gene lookup returns CDR1 MNHNS and CDR2 SASEGT. CDR3 residues: CASSDHVGLEDEQFF. Here the CDR3 DNA reads TGTGCCAGCAGTGATCATGTTGGCCTGGAAGATGAGCAGTTCTTC.

This chain uses TRBV6-1 with TRBJ1-2; no clear D. This CDR3 comprises 15 residues. Germline V gives CDR1 MNHNS, CDR2 SASEGT. V was pared by 0 bases and J by 4 bases, with 12 bases between. In nucleotides, the CDR3 is TGTGCCAGCAGTGAAGCGTTTGCAGTCACCTATGGCTACACCTTC. This gives the protein CASSEAFAVTYGYTF.

This clonotype has a count of ten or more. V usage is TRBV29-1 and J usage is TRBJ2-7; 8 nucleotides align to TRBD1. Germline CDR1 is SQVTM and CDR2 is ANQGSEA. V trimming: 2 bases; J trimming: 3 bases; junction bases outside the gene matches: 6. The CDR3 totals 14 residues. This CDR3 reads CSVESQGASYEQYF. CDR3 DNA: TGCAGCGTTGAATCGCAGGGGGCGAGCTACGAGCAGTACTTC.

This clonotype was recorded at least ten times. J is TRBJ1-2 and V is TRBV7-2; 9 positions agree with TRBD1. CDR3 size: 13 residues. The germline V gene has CDR1 SGHTA and CDR2 FQGNSA. The ends lost 5 bases at V and 7 bases at J; junction bases unmatched: 5. DNA for the CDR3: TGTGCCAGCAGCCCACAGGGGGCAGGTGGCTACACCTTC. Translation: CASSPQGAGGYTF.

The chain uses TRBV6-2 or TRBV6-3 and TRBJ1-5, with D maybe TRBD1 (5 bases). Trimming took 4 bases from V and 3 from J, leaving 13 bases between them. The length of the CDR3 is 15 residues. Per germline, CDR1 MNHEY and CDR2 SVGEGT. The CDR3 coding sequence is TGTGCCAGCAGTTGGATTGGGGCAGCCAATCAGCCCCAGCATTTT. This codes for CASSWIGAANQPQHF.

This clonotype was recorded a few times. The chain links TRBV20-1 to TRBJ2-5; 8 bases match TRBD1. V shed 5 bases and J 5 bases; nucleotides not matched to a gene: 4. There are 12 residues in the CDR3. CDR1 is DFQATT and CDR2 is SNEGSKA in the germline V gene (reference sequence). This CDR3 reads CSAPGGRETQYF. Written as DNA, the CDR3 is TGCAGTGCTCCAGGGGGCCGCGAGACCCAGTACTTC.

In this sample, this clonotype turned up many times. V gene TRBV29-1 combines with J gene TRBJ2-1; 7 bases match TRBD1. The V gene end was trimmed by 7 bases and the J gene end by 6 bases; junction bases not matched to a gene: 6. From germline, CDR1 is SQVTM and CDR2 ANQGSEA. The CDR3 covers 12 residues. The CDR3 loop is CSAEDRFNEQFF. In nucleotides, the CDR3 is TGCAGCGCTGAGGACAGGTTCAATGAGCAGTTCTTC.

About this clonotype: This likely comes from a read error, as the CDR3 has no conserved phenylalanine or tryptophan at its end. The rearrangement joins TRBV7-2 to TRBJ2-4; D tentatively fits TRBD1 or TRBD2 (5 bases each). The DNA matches TRBJ2-5 better at its end, which makes the J call doubtful. The CDR3 covers 13 residues. CDR1 is SGHTA and CDR2 is FQGNSA in the germline V gene. CDR3 loop: CASRYSGTGTQYV. CDR3 in DNA: TGTGCCAGCCGGTACAGTGGGACGGGGACCCAGTACGTC.

This chain uses TRBV28 with TRBJ2-4; 7 nucleotides align to TRBD1. The DNA end is a closer match to TRBJ2-5, so the J assignment may be wrong. The CDR3 length is 16 residues. CDR1 is MDHEN, CDR2 SYDVKM, per germline. In nucleotides, the CDR3 is TGTGCCAGCAGTTTGCACCTACCGGGACAGCAAGAGACCCAGTACTTC. This codes for CASSLHLPGQQETQYF.

The gene calls are TRBV29-1 and TRBJ1-2, with D perhaps TRBD1 (5 bases). The CDR3 extends over 13 amino acids. The germline V gene has CDR1 SQVTM and CDR2 ANQGSEA. Trimming left V 4 bases short and J 8 bases short, with 17 bases between. The CDR3 region has the DNA TGCAGCGTTGTCATAGGCTCCCGGGGGGGCTACACCTTC. Its translation: CSVVIGSRGGYTF.

This clonotype was seen more than once but under ten times. This chain uses TRBV5-1 with TRBJ2-7; perhaps TRBD2 as D (6 bases). Trimming took 4 bases from V and 1 from J, leaving 12 bases between them. Germline V CDR1 and CDR2: SGHRS, YFSETQ. The CDR3 is 14 residues long. The CDR3 DNA sequence: TGCGCCAGCAGCCGGGGCGGGGAGTCCTACGAGCAGTACTTC. Encoded protein: CASSRGGESYEQYF.

This clonotype turned up a few times. This chain links TRBV10-3 with TRBJ2-1; D is tentatively TRBD1 or TRBD2 (5 bases each). V was shortened by 0 bases and J by 5 bases, with 8 bases between the two germline ends. Germline-derived CDR1 and CDR2 are ENHRY and SYGVKD. This CDR3 is 14 amino acids long. The DNA of the CDR3 is TGTGCCATCAGTGAGTCCGGGACGCACAATGAGCAGTTCTTC. This codes for CAISESGTHNEQFF.

This rearrangement joins TRBV7-6 to TRBJ1-1; no clear D gene. The CDR3 spans 13 residues. Trimming left V 5 bases short and J 4 bases short, with 11 bases between. Germline-derived CDR1 and CDR2 are SGHVS and FNYEAQ. CDR3 sequence (DNA): TGTGCCAGCAGCCCTGGCCCTCTCACTGAAGCTTTCTTT. Translating it yields CASSPGPLTEAFF. The full variable domain, rest sourced from reference TRBV7-6 and TRBJ1-1, is GAGVSQSPRYKVTKRGQDVALRCDPISGHVSLYWYRQALGQGPEFLTYFNYEAQQDKSGLPNDRFSAERPEGSISTLTIQRTEQRDSAMYRCASSPGPLTEAFFGQGTRLTVV.

The V gene is TRBV20-1, the J gene TRBJ1-5; unclear D gene. Between the trimmed V and J ends, which lost 6 bases and 4 bases, there was a span of 13 bases. The germline gives CDR1 DFQATT, CDR2 SNEGSKA (reference sequence). The CDR3 is made up of 13 amino acids. The DNA for the CDR3 is TGCAGTGCACGTCAGGTGGGGAATCAGCCCCAGCATTTT. Translation: CSARQVGNQPQHF.

This clonotype was picked up one time. The CDR3 nucleotides read TGTGCCAGCAGGAAGAGGGGGGAACAAGAGACCCAGTACTTC. Translation gives CASRKRGEQETQYF. The V call is TRBV25-1, the J call TRBJ2-5; D assignment may be TRBD1 or TRBD2 (6 bases each). Germline loops: CDR1 MGHDK, CDR2 SYGVNS. This CDR3 is built from 14 residues. V gave up 6 bases and J gave up 2 bases, with 13 bases separating them.

In DNA, the CDR3 is TGTGCCAGCACGCAACGTGGGGGGACCTATAATTCACCCCTCCACTTT. Its protein is CASTQRGGTYNSPLHF. This rearrangement joins TRBV6-5 to TRBJ1-6; D might be TRBD1 (5 bases). The CDR3 spans 16 residues. Germline loops: CDR1 MNHEY, CDR2 SVGAGI. V was trimmed by 7 bases and J by 2 bases, leaving 15 bases between them.

CDR3 DNA: TGTGCCAGCAGCTTAGGGGGTAGTGGGGAGCGCCACAATGAGCAGTTCTTC. Protein product: CASSLGGSGERHNEQFF. This sequence joins TRBV7-9 and TRBJ2-1, with D perhaps TRBD2 (5 bases). From germline, CDR1 is SEHNR and CDR2 FQNEAQ (reference sequence). The germline V and J ends were trimmed by 1 base and 5 bases, with 18 bases remaining between them. CDR3 length: 17 amino acids.

The rearrangement joins TRBV6-2 or TRBV6-3 to TRBJ2-1; D remains unclear. Trimming cost V 4 bases and J 10 bases, with 11 bases left between them. CDR3 length: 12 amino acids. CDR1 is MNHEY and CDR2 is SVGEGT in the germline V gene. CDR3 sequence reads: CASSLGGKEQFF. CDR3 DNA sequence: TGTGCCAGCAGTTTAGGCGGCAAGGAGCAGTTCTTC.

Comments on this clonotype: One end of the junction is discordant with germline, which a read error may explain. V and J are TRBV7-9 and TRBJ1-4; D remains unclear. Germline V gene lookup returns CDR1 SEHNR and CDR2 FQNEAQ (reference sequence). CDR3 length: 16 amino acids. The CDR3 DNA reads as TGTTCCAGCAGCCTAAACGTTGAAGCAACTAATGAAAAACTGTTTTTT. Protein: CSSSLNVEATNEKLFF. The full variable domain, rest sourced from reference TRBV7-9 and TRBJ1-4, is DTGVSQNPRHKITKRGQNVTFRCDPISEHNRLYWYRQTLGQGPEFLTYFQNEAQLEKSRLLSDRFSAERPKGSFSTLEIQRTEQGDSAMYLCSSSLNVEATNEKLFFGSGTQLSVL.

The rearrangement links TRBV7-9 to TRBJ2-5, with D perhaps TRBD1 or TRBD2 (5 bases each). CDR3 length: 18 amino acids. V shed 4 bases and J shed 2 bases, with 23 bases lying between them. CDR1 and CDR2 from the germline V gene are SEHNR and FQNEAQ (reference sequence). This CDR3 is CASSSRTPGPTQQETQYF. CDR3 DNA: TGTGCCAGCAGCTCCCGAACGCCGGGACCCACCCAACAAGAGACCCAGTACTTC.